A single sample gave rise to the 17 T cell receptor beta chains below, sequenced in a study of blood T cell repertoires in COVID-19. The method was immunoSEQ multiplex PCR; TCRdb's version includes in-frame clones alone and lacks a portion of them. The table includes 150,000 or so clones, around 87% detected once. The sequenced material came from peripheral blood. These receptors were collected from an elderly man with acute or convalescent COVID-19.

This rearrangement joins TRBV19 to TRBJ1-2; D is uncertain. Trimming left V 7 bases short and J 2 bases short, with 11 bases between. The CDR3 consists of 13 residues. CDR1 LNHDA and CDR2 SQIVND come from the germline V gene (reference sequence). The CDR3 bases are TGTGCCAGTAACCCGAGCCTCAACTATGGCTACACCTTC. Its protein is CASNPSLNYGYTF.

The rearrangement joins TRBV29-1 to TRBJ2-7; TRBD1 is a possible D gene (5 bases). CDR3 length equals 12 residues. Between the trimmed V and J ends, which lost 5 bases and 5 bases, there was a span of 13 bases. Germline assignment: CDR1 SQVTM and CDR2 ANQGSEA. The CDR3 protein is CSVSTERDEQYF. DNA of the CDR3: TGCAGCGTTTCGACAGAGCGCGACGAGCAGTACTTC.

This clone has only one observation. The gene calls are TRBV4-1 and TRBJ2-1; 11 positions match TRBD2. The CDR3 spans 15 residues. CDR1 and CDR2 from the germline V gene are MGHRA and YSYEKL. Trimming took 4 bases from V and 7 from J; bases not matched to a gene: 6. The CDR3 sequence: CASSLGLAGGNEQFF. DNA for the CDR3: TGCGCCAGCAGCCTAGGACTAGCGGGCGGGAATGAGCAGTTCTTC.

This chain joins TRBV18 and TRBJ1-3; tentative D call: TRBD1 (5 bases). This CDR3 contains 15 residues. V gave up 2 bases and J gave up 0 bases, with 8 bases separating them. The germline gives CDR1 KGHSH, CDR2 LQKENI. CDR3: CASSPDSLSGNTIYF. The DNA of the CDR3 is TGTGCCAGCTCACCAGACAGCCTCTCTGGAAACACCATATATTTT.

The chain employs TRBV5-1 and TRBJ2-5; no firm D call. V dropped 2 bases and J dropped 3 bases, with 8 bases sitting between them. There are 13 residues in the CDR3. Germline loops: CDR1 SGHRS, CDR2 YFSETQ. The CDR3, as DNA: TGCGCCAGCAGCTTCCCCGGAGAAGAGACCCAGTACTTC. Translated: CASSFPGEETQYF.

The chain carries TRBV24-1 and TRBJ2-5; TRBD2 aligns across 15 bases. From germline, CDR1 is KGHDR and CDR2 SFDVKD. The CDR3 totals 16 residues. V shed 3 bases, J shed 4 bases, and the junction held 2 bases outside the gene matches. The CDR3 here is CATSDPGLAGGETQYF. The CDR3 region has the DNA TGTGCCACCAGTGATCCGGGACTAGCGGGAGGAGAGACCCAGTACTTC.

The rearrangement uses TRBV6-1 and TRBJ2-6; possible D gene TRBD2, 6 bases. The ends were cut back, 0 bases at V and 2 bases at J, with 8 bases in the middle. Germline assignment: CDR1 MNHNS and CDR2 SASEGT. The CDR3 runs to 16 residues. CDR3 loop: CASSEASGAGANVLTF. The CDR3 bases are TGTGCCAGCAGTGAAGCATCGGGGGCTGGGGCCAACGTCCTGACTTTC.

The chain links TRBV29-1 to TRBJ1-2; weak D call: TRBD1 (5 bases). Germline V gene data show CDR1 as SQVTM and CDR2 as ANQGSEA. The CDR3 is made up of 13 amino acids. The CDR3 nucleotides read TGCAGTTCGGGGGGGAACGAGGGCTATGGCTACACCTTC. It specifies CSSGGNEGYGYTF.

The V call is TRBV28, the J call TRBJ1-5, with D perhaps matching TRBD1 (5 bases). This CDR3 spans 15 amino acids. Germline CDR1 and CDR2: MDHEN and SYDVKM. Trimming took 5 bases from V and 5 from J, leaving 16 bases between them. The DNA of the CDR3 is TGTGCCAGCAGTCCCCGGGGGGGAGGCGATCAGCCCCAGCATTTT. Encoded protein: CASSPRGGGDQPQHF.

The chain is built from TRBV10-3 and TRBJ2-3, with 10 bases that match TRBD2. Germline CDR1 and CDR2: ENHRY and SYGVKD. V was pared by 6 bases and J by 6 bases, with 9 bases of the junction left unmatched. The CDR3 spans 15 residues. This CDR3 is CAIRTSGSPSDTQYF. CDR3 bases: TGTGCCATCAGGACTAGCGGGTCACCCAGTGATACGCAGTATTTT.

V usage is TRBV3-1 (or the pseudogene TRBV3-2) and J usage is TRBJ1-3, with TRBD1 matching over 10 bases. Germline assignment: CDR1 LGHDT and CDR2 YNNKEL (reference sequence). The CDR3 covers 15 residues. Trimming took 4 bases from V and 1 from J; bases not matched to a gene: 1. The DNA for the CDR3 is TGTGCCAGCAGCCGGGGACAGGGGTCTGGAAACACCATATATTTT. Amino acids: CASSRGQGSGNTIYF.

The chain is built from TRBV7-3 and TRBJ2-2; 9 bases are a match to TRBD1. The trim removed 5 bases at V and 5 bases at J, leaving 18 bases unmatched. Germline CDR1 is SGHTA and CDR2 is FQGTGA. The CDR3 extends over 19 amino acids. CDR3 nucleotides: TGTGCCAGCAGCCACCTACCACAGGCGGACAGGGGAGGGACCGGGGAGCTGTTTTTT. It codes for CASSHLPQADRGGTGELFF.

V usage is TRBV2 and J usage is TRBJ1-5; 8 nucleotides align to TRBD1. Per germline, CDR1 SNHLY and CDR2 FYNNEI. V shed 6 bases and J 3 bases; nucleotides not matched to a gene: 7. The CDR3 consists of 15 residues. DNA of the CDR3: TGTGCCAGCAGCGAGACAGGGGCCTACAATCAGCCCCAGCATTTT. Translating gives CASSETGAYNQPQHF.

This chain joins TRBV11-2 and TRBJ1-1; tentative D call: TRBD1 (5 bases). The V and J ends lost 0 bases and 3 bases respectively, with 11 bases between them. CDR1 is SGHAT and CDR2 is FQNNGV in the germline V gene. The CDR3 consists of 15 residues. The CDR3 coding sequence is TGTGCCAGCAGCTTAGATCTTGGGGCCTACACTGAAGCTTTCTTT. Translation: CASSLDLGAYTEAFF.

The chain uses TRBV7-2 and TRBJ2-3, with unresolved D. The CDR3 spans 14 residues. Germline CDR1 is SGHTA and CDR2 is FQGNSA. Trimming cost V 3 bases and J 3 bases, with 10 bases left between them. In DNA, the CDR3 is TGTGCCAGCAGCTTTGGCATTGCTACAGATACGCAGTATTTT. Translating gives CASSFGIATDTQYF.

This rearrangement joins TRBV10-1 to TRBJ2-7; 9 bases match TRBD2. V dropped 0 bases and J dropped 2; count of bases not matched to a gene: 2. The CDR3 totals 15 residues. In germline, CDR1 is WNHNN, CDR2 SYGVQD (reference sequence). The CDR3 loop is CASSESVAGAYEQYF. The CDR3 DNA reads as TGCGCCAGCAGTGAGTCGGTAGCGGGGGCCTACGAGCAGTACTTC.

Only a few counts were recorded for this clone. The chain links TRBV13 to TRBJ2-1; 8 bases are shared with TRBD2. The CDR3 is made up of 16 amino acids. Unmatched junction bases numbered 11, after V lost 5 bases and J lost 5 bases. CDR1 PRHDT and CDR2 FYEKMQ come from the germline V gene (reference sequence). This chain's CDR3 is CASSRQRETKDNEQFF. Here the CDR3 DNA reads TGTGCCAGCAGCCGACAGCGGGAGACGAAAGACAATGAGCAGTTCTTC.